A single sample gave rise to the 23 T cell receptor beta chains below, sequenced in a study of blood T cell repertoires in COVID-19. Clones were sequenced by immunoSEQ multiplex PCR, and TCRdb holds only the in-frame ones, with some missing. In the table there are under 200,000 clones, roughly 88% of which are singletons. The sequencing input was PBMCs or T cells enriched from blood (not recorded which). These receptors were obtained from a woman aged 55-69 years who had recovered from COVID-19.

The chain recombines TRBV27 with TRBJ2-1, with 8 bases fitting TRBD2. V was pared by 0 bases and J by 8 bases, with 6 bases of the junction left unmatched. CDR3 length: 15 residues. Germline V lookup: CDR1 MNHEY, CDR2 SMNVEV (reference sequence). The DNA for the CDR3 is TGTGCCAGCAGTTTATCCCGGGGGGGTTTCCATGAGCAGTTCTTC. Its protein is CASSLSRGGFHEQFF.

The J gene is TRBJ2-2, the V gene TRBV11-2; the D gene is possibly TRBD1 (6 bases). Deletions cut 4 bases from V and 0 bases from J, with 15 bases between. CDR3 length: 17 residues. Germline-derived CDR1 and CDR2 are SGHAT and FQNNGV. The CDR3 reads CASSSRFGTTNTGELFF. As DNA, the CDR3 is TGTGCCAGCAGCTCCCGATTCGGGACAACGAACACCGGGGAGCTGTTTTTT.

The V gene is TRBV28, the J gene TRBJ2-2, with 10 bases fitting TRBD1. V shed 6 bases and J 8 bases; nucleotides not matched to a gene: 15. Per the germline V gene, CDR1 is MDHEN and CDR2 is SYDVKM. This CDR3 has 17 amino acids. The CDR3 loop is CASRSGTGVHRFGELFF. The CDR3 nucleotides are TGTGCCAGCAGGTCCGGGACAGGGGTACATAGATTTGGGGAGCTGTTTTTT.

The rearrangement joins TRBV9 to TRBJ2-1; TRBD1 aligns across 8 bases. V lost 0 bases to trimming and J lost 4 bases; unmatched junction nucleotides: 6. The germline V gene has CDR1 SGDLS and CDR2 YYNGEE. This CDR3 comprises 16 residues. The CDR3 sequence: CASSVGQGAVYNEQFF. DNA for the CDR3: TGTGCCAGCAGCGTAGGGCAGGGGGCGGTATACAATGAGCAGTTCTTC.

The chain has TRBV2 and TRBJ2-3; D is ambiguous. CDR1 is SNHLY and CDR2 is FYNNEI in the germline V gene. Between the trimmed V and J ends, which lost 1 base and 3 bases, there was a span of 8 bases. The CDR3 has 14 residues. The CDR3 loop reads CASSEGGRTDTQYF. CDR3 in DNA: TGTGCCAGCAGTGAAGGAGGAAGGACAGATACGCAGTATTTT. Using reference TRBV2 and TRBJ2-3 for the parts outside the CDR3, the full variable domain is EPEVTQTPSHQVTQMGQEVILRCVPISNHLYFYWYRQILGQKVEFLVSFYNNEISEKSEIFDDQFSVERPDGSNFTLKIRSTKLEDSAMYFCASSEGGRTDTQYFGPGTRLTVL.

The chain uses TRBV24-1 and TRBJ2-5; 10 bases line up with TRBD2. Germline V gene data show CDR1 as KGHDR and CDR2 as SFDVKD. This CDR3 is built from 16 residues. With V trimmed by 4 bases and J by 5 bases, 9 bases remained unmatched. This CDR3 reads CATSDASGGLSETQYF. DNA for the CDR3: TGTGCCACCAGTGACGCTAGCGGGGGTCTCAGTGAGACCCAGTACTTC.

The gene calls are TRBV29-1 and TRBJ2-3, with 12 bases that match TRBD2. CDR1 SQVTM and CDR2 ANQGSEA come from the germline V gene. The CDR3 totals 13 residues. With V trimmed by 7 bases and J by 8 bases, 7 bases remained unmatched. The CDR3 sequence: CSATLAGGVTQYF. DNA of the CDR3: TGCAGCGCCACCCTAGCGGGGGGGGTTACGCAGTATTTT.

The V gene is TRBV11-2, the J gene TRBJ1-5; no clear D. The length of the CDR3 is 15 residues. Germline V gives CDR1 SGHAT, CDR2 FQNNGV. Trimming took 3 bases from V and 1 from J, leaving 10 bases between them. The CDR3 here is CASSFSDKSNQPQHF. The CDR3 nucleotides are TGTGCCAGCAGCTTCAGTGATAAAAGCAATCAGCCCCAGCATTTT.

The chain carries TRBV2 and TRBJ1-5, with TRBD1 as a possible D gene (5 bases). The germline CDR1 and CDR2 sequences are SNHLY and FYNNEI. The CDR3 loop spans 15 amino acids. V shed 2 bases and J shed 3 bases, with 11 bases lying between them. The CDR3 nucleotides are TGTGCCAGCAGTGAAAGTTCAGGGTTCAATCAGCCCCAGCATTTT. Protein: CASSESSGFNQPQHF. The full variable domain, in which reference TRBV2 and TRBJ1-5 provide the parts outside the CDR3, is EPEVTQTPSHQVTQMGQEVILRCVPISNHLYFYWYRQILGQKVEFLVSFYNNEISEKSEIFDDQFSVERPDGSNFTLKIRSTKLEDSAMYFCASSESSGFNQPQHFGDGTRLSIL.

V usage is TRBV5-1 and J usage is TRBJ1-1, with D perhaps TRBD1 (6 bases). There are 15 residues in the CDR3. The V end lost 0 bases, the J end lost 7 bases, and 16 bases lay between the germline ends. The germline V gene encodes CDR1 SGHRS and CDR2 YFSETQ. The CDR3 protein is CASSLGGGSRNEAFF. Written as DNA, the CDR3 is TGCGCCAGCAGCTTGGGTGGGGGCAGTCGGAATGAAGCTTTCTTT.

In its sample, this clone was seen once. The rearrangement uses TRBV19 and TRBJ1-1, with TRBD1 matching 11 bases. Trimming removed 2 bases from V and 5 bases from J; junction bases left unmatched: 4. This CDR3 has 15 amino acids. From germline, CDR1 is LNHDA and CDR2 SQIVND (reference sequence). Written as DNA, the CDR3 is TGTGCCAGTAGTATACCGGGACAGGGGGATACTGAAGCTTTCTTT. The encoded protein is CASSIPGQGDTEAFF.

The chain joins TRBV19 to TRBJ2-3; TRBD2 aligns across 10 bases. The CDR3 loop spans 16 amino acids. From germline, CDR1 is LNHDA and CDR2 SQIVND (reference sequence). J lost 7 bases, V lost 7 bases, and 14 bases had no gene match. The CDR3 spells CASNSGGAGGIYTQYF. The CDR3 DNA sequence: TGTGCCAGTAACTCCGGGGGAGCGGGGGGGATATATACGCAGTATTTT.

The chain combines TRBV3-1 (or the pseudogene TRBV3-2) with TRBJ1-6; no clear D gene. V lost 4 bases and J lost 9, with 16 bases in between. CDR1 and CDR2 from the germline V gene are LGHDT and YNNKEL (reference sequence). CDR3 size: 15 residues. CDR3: CASSLGGLAGSPLHF. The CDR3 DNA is TGTGCCAGCAGCCTAGGTGGCCTAGCGGGTTCACCCCTCCACTTT.

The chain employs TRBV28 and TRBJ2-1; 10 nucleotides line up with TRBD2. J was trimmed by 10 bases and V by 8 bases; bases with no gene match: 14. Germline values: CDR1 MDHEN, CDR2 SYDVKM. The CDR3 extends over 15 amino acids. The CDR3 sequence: CASCKREGLVAEQFF. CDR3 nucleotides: TGTGCCAGCTGTAAGCGGGAGGGCCTAGTAGCCGAGCAGTTCTTC.

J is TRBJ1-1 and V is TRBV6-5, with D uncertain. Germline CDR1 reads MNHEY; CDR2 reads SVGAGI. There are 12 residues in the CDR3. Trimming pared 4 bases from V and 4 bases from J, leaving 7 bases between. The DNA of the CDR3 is TGTGCCAGCAGTTTGGCAGGCACTGAAGCTTTCTTT. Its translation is CASSLAGTEAFF.

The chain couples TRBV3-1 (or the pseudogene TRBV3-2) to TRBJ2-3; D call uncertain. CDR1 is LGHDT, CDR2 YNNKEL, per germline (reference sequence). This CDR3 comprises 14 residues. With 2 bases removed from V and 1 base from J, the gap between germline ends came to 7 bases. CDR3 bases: TGTGCCAGCAGCCAACAAACGGGCACAGATACGCAGTATTTT. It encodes CASSQQTGTDTQYF.

The CDR3, as DNA: TGTGCCAGTAGTATCACGGAGGTGAACACTGAAGCTTTCTTT. Translated: CASSITEVNTEAFF. The chain uses TRBV19 and TRBJ1-1; no reliable D call. The V end was cut by 3 bases, the J end by 0 bases, with 8 bases between. Germline V gives CDR1 LNHDA, CDR2 SQIVND (reference sequence). CDR3 size: 14 residues.

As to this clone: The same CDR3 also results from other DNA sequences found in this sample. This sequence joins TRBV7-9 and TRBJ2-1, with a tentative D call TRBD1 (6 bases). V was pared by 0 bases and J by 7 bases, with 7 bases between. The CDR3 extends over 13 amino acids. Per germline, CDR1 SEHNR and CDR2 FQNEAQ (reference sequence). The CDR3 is CASSLAGGNEQFF. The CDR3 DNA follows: TGTGCCAGCAGCTTAGCAGGGGGAAATGAGCAGTTCTTC.

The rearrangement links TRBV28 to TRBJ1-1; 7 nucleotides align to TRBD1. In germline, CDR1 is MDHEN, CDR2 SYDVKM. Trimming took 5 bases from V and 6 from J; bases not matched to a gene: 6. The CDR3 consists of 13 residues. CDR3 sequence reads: CASSLRGGPEAFF. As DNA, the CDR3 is TGTGCCAGCAGTCTCCGAGGGGGCCCTGAAGCTTTCTTT.

The DNA of the CDR3 is TGTGCCAGTAGTGCCATCGGACAGGGGGGCGACGAGCAGTACTTC. Its translation is CASSAIGQGGDEQYF. This chain connects TRBV19 to TRBJ2-7, with 10 bases matching TRBD1. The J segment lost 5 bases and the V segment lost 5 bases, leaving 9 bases of the junction unmatched. This CDR3 region has 15 residues. Germline CDR1 is LNHDA and CDR2 is SQIVND (reference sequence).

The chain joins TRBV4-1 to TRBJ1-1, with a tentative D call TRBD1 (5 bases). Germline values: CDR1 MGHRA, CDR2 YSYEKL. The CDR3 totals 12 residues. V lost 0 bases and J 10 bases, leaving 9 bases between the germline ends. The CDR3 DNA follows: TGCGCCAGCAGCCAAGATCTTAGGGGAGCTTTCTTT. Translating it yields CASSQDLRGAFF.

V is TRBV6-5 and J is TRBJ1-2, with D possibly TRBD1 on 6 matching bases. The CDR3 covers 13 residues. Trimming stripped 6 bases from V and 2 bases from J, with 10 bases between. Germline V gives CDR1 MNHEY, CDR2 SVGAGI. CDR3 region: CASSNGQNYGYTF. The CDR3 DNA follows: TGTGCCAGCAGCAATGGACAGAACTATGGCTACACCTTC.

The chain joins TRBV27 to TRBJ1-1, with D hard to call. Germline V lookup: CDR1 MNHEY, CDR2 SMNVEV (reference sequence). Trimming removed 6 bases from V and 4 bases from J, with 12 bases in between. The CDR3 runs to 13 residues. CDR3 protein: CASSAGGFTEAFF. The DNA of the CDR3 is TGTGCCAGCAGCGCGGGTGGATTCACTGAAGCTTTCTTT.